The 10 T cell receptor beta chains below all came from one sample that was sequenced in a study of blood T cells in healthy people across ages. Using a J-beta primer mix together with a sample-barcoded 5' primer, a second PCR was run for about 6 to 12 cycles. TCRdb analysed the 5' RACE reads with MiXCR anew, one entry per CDR3 protein. The sample holds over 700,000 distinct CDR3 sequences, roughly 25% seen once. Separately, the same data were catalogued under a study of T cells of mothers and their children.

The sequenced material came from blood. The receptors were sampled from a boy between 10 and 17 years old in good health.

This chain connects TRBV7-3 to TRBJ2-1, with 13 bases matching TRBD2. V shed 6 bases, J shed 13 bases, and the junction held 9 bases outside the gene matches. The CDR3 has 14 residues. Germline values: CDR1 SGHTA, CDR2 FQGTGA. Written as DNA, the CDR3 is TGTGCCAGCAGTCCTGGGACTAGCGGGACAGACCAGTTCTTC. It is translated as CASSPGTSGTDQFF.

This clonotype has a handful of counts. The V and J genes are TRBV28 and TRBJ2-1; unclear D gene. The J call may be wrong; the DNA end is better matched by TRBJ2-7. From germline, CDR1 is MDHEN and CDR2 SYDVKM. The length of the CDR3 is 13 residues. Here the CDR3 reads CASSLYRAYEQYF. In nucleotides, the CDR3 is TGTGCCAGCAGTTTATACCGGGCCTACGAGCAGTACTTC.

This clonotype has just a few counts. This rearrangement joins TRBV6-1 to TRBJ2-7; D might be TRBD2 (6 bases). The CDR3 runs 14 residues. V was shortened by 7 bases and J by 2 bases, with 15 bases between the two germline ends. In germline, CDR1 is MNHNS, CDR2 SASEGT. Here the CDR3 DNA reads TGTGCCAGCACCGAAGGCGGGATAACCTACGAGCAGTACTTC. This gives the protein CASTEGGITYEQYF.

The V and J genes are TRBV14 and TRBJ1-1, with D possibly TRBD1 on 5 matching bases. Germline CDR1 SGHDN, CDR2 FVKESK. This CDR3 comprises 15 residues. Trimming cost V 4 bases and J 1 base, with 13 bases left between them. CDR3 protein: CASSLRDRPNTEAFF. The CDR3 nucleotides read TGTGCCAGCAGCCTCCGGGACCGGCCGAACACTGAAGCTTTCTTT.

The chain uses TRBV6-5 and TRBJ2-5; the D gene is possibly TRBD1 (5 bases). Germline lookup yields CDR1 MNHEY and CDR2 SVGAGI. Trimming took off 5 bases at V and 4 bases at J, with 26 bases between the two ends. The length of the CDR3 is 18 residues. The chain's CDR3 is CASSNGRKGLMGLETQYF. The CDR3 nucleotides are TGTGCCAGCAGTAACGGACGAAAGGGGCTTATGGGTTTAGAGACCCAGTACTTC.

At least ten counts were recorded for this clonotype. This chain uses TRBV29-1 with TRBJ2-5, with D tentatively TRBD1 (6 bases). There are 16 residues in the CDR3. In germline, CDR1 is SQVTM, CDR2 ANQGSEA. V shed 6 bases and J shed 2 bases, with 22 bases lying between them. The CDR3 sequence is CSVEPSTRGKQETQYF. The CDR3 DNA sequence: TGCAGCGTGGAACCTTCGACAAGGGGGAAGCAAGAGACCCAGTACTTC.

The chain links TRBV29-1 to TRBJ1-2; D uncertain. The CDR3 is made up of 10 amino acids. V lost 5 bases, J lost 4 bases, and 5 bases lay in between. CDR1 is SQVTM, CDR2 ANQGSEA, per germline. The CDR3 bases are TGCAGCGTTTTTTCCTATGGCTACACCTTC. Its protein product is CSVFSYGYTF.

The chain recombines TRBV6-6 with TRBJ1-1; 7 bases are shared with TRBD1. Per germline, CDR1 MNHNY and CDR2 SVGAGI (reference sequence). The CDR3 contains 15 residues. Trimming at V came to 6 bases and at J to 6 bases, leaving 13 bases not matched to a gene. This chain's CDR3 is CASSSVTGREAEAFF. The CDR3 DNA follows: TGTGCCAGCAGCTCCGTGACAGGGCGGGAGGCTGAAGCTTTCTTT.

The chain recombines TRBV20-1 with TRBJ2-1; 10 bases line up with TRBD2. J lost 8 bases, V lost 6 bases, and 16 bases had no gene match. This CDR3 contains 16 residues. Germline CDR1 is DFQATT and CDR2 is SNEGSKA (reference sequence). Here the CDR3 DNA reads TGCAGTGCGTCAGTAGCGGGAGGAACCTCGTGGGATGAGCAGTTCTTC. It yields the protein CSASVAGGTSWDEQFF.

This chain connects TRBV21-1 to TRBJ2-4; the D segment call TRBD2 is taken from the table without a DNA check. TRBV21-1 is a documented pseudogene. The CDR3 covers 16 residues. Here the CDR3 DNA reads TGTGCCAGCAGCCCCCGGGGCTATCAAAAAGAAAACATTCAGTACTTC. It encodes CASSPRGYQKENIQYF.